The 12 T cell receptor beta chains listed next were all sequenced from one sample in a study of PD-1 blockade in classical Hodgkin lymphoma. The assay was immunoSEQ multiplex PCR, and TCRdb's table has in-frame clones only and misses some. The sample consists of 90,000 or so clones, roughly 73% of them appearing once. Time point given: cycle 4 day 1 (C4D1), after five to seven weeks of nivolumab. Relapse was seen in all patients after autologous stem cell transplantation, and brentuximab vedotin exposure was variable. The sequencing used peripheral blood mononuclear cells (PBMCs), collected before the fourth cycle of nivolumab. The receptors were gathered from a human donor with classical Hodgkin lymphoma.

The chain recombines TRBV7-9 with TRBJ2-3; the D gene is possibly TRBD1 (6 bases). This CDR3 is 15 amino acids long. Per germline, CDR1 SEHNR and CDR2 FQNEAQ (reference sequence). The V and J ends lost 1 base and 4 bases respectively, with 12 bases between them. DNA for the CDR3: TGTGCCAGCAGCTTAGAGGGGGTTCGAGCAGATACGCAGTATTTT. It codes for CASSLEGVRADTQYF. The variable domain in full, completed from reference TRBV7-9 and TRBJ2-3, reads DTGVSQNPRHKITKRGQNVTFRCDPISEHNRLYWYRQTLGQGPEFLTYFQNEAQLEKSRLLSDRFSAERPKGSFSTLEIQRTEQGDSAMYLCASSLEGVRADTQYFGPGTRLTVL.

This chain links TRBV2 with TRBJ2-1, with a possible D match to TRBD1 (6 bases). The CDR3 totals 14 residues. The V end was cut by 9 bases, the J end by 2 bases, with 14 bases between. Germline assignment: CDR1 SNHLY and CDR2 FYNNEI. The CDR3 nucleotides are TGTGCCAGTTCACAGGGTCGCGCCTACAATGAGCAGTTCTTC. The encoded protein is CASSQGRAYNEQFF.

This chain joins TRBV11-2 and TRBJ2-5; D gene unclear. The CDR3 consists of 16 residues. V was pared by 1 base and J by 2 bases, with 14 bases between. Germline assignment: CDR1 SGHAT and CDR2 FQNNGV. The CDR3 spells CASSLVFTTWQETQYF. In nucleotides, the CDR3 is TGTGCCAGCAGCTTAGTTTTCACTACCTGGCAAGAGACCCAGTACTTC.

The rearrangement uses TRBV9 and TRBJ2-3, with D possibly TRBD2 on 5 matching bases. Germline V gene sequence: CDR1 SGDLS, CDR2 YYNGEE. V was cut by 4 bases and J by 4 bases, with 10 bases left in between. The CDR3 covers 13 residues. The CDR3 bases are TGTGCCAGCAGCACGGGGTACTCAGATACGCAGTATTTT. Translation gives CASSTGYSDTQYF.

This clone appeared a single time. The chain employs TRBV6-1 and TRBJ1-1; weak D call: TRBD1 (6 bases). The V end was cut by 10 bases, the J end by 0 bases, with 15 bases between. The CDR3 has 14 amino acids. CDR1 and CDR2 from the germline V gene are MNHNS and SASEGT. The DNA of the CDR3 is TGTGCCATCAGCTTACAGGGTTTGAACACTGAAGCTTTCTTT. This sequence encodes CAISLQGLNTEAFF.

This clone has a count of ten or more. This sequence joins TRBV7-9 and TRBJ1-2; weak D call: TRBD1 (5 bases). CDR1 is SEHNR, CDR2 FQNEAQ, per germline (reference sequence). Trimming took off 1 base at V and 7 bases at J, with 10 bases between the two ends. The CDR3 covers 13 residues. In DNA form, the CDR3 reads TGTGCCAGCAGCTTAGGGGGGGTCCGTGGCTACACCTTC. Translation gives CASSLGGVRGYTF.

The chain couples TRBV6-6 to TRBJ2-2; 7 bases map to TRBD1. V trimming: 5 bases; J trimming: 4 bases; junction bases outside the gene matches: 7. Germline V CDR1 and CDR2: MNHNY, SVGAGI (reference sequence). This CDR3 region has 15 residues. CDR3 DNA: TGTGCCAGCAGTAAACTACAGGGGCCCACCGGGGAGCTGTTTTTT. It encodes CASSKLQGPTGELFF.

The chain is built from TRBV2 and TRBJ2-2; TRBD1 aligns across 7 bases. Germline CDR1 is SNHLY and CDR2 is FYNNEI. J was trimmed by 6 bases and V by 6 bases; bases with no gene match: 7. The CDR3 is 14 amino acids. The CDR3 protein is CASRTTGDPGELFF. Here the CDR3 DNA reads TGTGCCAGCAGGACCACAGGGGATCCCGGGGAGCTGTTTTTT.

The chain uses TRBV7-3 and TRBJ2-1; 8 bases match TRBD2. The CDR3 covers 15 residues. Germline V gives CDR1 SGHTA, CDR2 FQGTGA. Losses at the gene ends were 1 base for V and 5 bases for J; bases not matched to a gene: 4. The CDR3 DNA reads TGTGCCAGCAGCTTAAATCCAGCGGGAGACAATGAGCAGTTCTTC. Amino acids: CASSLNPAGDNEQFF.

This chain joins TRBV10-3 and TRBJ1-3; D is unresolved. Trimming shortened V by 4 bases and J by 4 bases, and 11 bases separated the two germline ends. The length of the CDR3 is 14 residues. Germline assignment: CDR1 ENHRY and CDR2 SYGVKD. CDR3: CAISGPVRGNTIYF. In DNA, the CDR3 is TGTGCCATCAGTGGACCCGTCCGGGGAAACACCATATATTTT.

This clone was found once. This chain connects TRBV10-3 to TRBJ1-2; D might be TRBD1 (6 bases). Trimming stripped 6 bases from V and 0 bases from J, with 14 bases between. In germline, CDR1 is ENHRY, CDR2 SYGVKD. The CDR3 is 15 amino acids. The CDR3 bases are TGTGCCATCAGGGACAGCCTGGGAGCTAACTATGGCTACACCTTC. Encoded protein: CAIRDSLGANYGYTF.

Written as DNA, the CDR3 is TGTGCCAGCAGCTTAGCCCGGACAGGGGGAATGAACACTGAAGCTTTCTTT. As protein: CASSLARTGGMNTEAFF. The rearrangement joins TRBV7-8 to TRBJ1-1; 10 nucleotides match TRBD1. The CDR3 extends over 17 amino acids. Germline V gene data show CDR1 as SGHVS and CDR2 as FQNEAQ. V shed 0 bases and J 0 bases; nucleotides not matched to a gene: 4.